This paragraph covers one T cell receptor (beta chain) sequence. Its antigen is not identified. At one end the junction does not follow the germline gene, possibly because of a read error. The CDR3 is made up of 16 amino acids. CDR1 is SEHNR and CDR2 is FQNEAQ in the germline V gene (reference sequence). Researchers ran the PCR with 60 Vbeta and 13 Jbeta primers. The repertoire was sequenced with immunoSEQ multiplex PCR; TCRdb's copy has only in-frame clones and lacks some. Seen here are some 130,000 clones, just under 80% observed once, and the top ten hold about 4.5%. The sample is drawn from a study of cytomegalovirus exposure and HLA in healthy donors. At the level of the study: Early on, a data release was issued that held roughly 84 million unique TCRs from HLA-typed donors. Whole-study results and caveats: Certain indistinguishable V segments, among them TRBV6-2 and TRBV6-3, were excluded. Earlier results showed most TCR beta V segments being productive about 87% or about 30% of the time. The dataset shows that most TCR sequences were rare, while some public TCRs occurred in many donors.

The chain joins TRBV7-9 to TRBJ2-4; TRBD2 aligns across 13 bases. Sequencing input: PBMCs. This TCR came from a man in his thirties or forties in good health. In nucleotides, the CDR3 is TGTTCCAGCAGCTTAGCCGGGACTAGCGGGACTAACATTCAGTACTTC. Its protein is CSSSLAGTSGTNIQYF. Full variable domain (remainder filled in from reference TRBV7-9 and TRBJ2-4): DTGVSQNPRHKITKRGQNVTFRCDPISEHNRLYWYRQTLGQGPEFLTYFQNEAQLEKSRLLSDRFSAERPKGSFSTLEIQRTEQGDSAMYLCSSSLAGTSGTNIQYFGAGTRLSVL.